This entry lists 2 T cell receptor beta chains sequenced from one sample in a study of blood T cell repertoires in COVID-19. This table comes from immunoSEQ multiplex PCR, and its TCRdb copy is limited to in-frame clones, with some not included. The data show about 26,000 clones, with roughly 92% seen just once and about 2% held by the top ten. Sequenced input: peripheral blood. Receptor source: a human donor in a cohort sampled during active COVID-19.

The chain uses TRBV11-3 and TRBJ1-1; 9 nucleotides match TRBD1. Germline CDR1 reads SGHNT; CDR2 reads YENEEA. Trimming at V came to 2 bases and at J to 3 bases, leaving 1 base not matched to a gene. CDR3 length equals 14 residues. DNA for the CDR3: TGTGCCAGCAGCTTACGACAGGGGGACACTGAAGCTTTCTTT. This codes for CASSLRQGDTEAFF.

This clone was seen more than once but under ten times. The gene calls are TRBV5-1 and TRBJ1-5; no clear D gene. The CDR3 has 15 amino acids. V gave up 1 base and J gave up 0 bases, with 8 bases separating them. Germline lookup yields CDR1 SGHRS and CDR2 YFSETQ. The CDR3 loop reads CASSLTGNSNQPQHF. DNA for the CDR3: TGCGCCAGCAGCTTGACGGGAAATAGCAATCAGCCCCAGCATTTT. Full variable domain (missing parts from reference TRBV5-1 and TRBJ1-5): KAGVTQTPRYLIKTRGQQVTLSCSPISGHRSVSWYQQTPGQGLQFLFEYFSETQRNKGNFPGRFSGRQFSNSRSEMNVSTLELGDSALYLCASSLTGNSNQPQHFGDGTRLSIL.